The 2 T cell receptor beta chains given below trace back to one sample, sequenced in a study of spatial heterogeneity in lung cancer (dated by TCRdb to the late 2010s). General findings and caveats noted by the study authors: The tumor nonsynonymous mutation count correlated with the number of expanded alpha and beta TCRs within the tumor.

Libraries were constructed by 5' RACE. The instrument given in TCRdb is NextSeq 500. TCRdb reprocessing: public reads trimmed at Q25 with fastp, clones called with MiXCR, in-frame beta chains kept. One record per CDR3 amino acid sequence lists the most common genes and DNA. This sample holds about 20,000 distinct CDR3 sequences; about 15% were observed only once. In total, the top ten clones hold more than 30% of the sample. Taken with the paper, the label for time point translates to: sample taken at primary tumor resection. No antigen is known for these receptors. Sequencing used lung tumor tissue, obtained at surgery. These receptors came from a female donor with early-stage non-small cell lung cancer.

This chain uses TRBV6-1 with TRBJ2-7; 7 nucleotides match TRBD1. V shed 8 bases, J shed 5 bases, and the junction held 6 bases outside the gene matches. The CDR3 has 12 amino acids. In germline, CDR1 is MNHNS, CDR2 SASEGT. CDR3 residues: CASGYRGNEQYF. The CDR3 DNA follows: TGTGCCAGCGGCTACAGGGGCAACGAGCAGTACTTC.

The table lists this clonotype with a few counts. The V call is TRBV5-1, the J call TRBJ2-5, with 7 bases aligning to TRBD1. CDR1 and CDR2 from the germline V gene are SGHRS and YFSETQ. The CDR3 has 17 amino acids. Germline trimming cut 7 bases from V and 1 base from J; bases unmatched to any gene: 16. CDR3 DNA sequence: TGCGCCAGCTCTTGGGGCAGGGGACAGCGTACCCAAGAGACCCAGTACTTC. This translates into CASSWGRGQRTQETQYF.